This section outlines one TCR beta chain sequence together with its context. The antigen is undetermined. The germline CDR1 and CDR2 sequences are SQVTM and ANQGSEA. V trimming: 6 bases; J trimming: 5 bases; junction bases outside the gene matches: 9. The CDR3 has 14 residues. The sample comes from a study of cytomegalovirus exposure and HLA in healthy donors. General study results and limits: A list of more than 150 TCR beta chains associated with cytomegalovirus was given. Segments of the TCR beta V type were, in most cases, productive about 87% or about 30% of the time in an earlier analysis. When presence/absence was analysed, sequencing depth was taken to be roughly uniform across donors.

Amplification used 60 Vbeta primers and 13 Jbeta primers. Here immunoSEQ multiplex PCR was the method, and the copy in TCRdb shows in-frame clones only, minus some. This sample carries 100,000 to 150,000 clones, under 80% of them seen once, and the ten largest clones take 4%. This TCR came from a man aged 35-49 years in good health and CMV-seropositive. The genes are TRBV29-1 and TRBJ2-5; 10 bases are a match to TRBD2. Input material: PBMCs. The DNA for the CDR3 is TGCAGCGTCCTCAGCGGGGGGGGCGGGGAGACCCAGTACTTC. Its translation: CSVLSGGGGETQYF.